The 18 T cell receptor beta chains given below trace back to one sample, sequenced in a study of T cell responses to AZD1222 COVID-19 vaccine. Here immunoSEQ multiplex PCR was the method, and the copy in TCRdb shows in-frame clones only, minus some. The sample shows 150,000 to 200,000 clones, roughly nine tenths of them seen only once. This material consisted of peripheral blood, taken 28 days after the second AZD1222 dose. These receptors were taken from an adult who received the AZD1222 COVID-19 vaccine.

The chain combines TRBV19 with TRBJ1-3, with a tentative D call TRBD1 (6 bases). Per the germline V gene, CDR1 is LNHDA and CDR2 is SQIVND (reference sequence). V was trimmed by 9 bases and J by 2 bases, leaving 17 bases between them. This CDR3 has 15 residues. The CDR3 reads CASTGGQAAGNTIYF. The CDR3 bases are TGTGCCAGCACGGGGGGGCAGGCCGCTGGAAACACCATATATTTT.

The chain employs TRBV7-2 and TRBJ1-3, with D possibly matching TRBD1 (5 bases). The V gene's germline CDR1 is SGHTA and CDR2 FQGNSA. CDR3 length: 19 amino acids. V gave up 1 base and J gave up 0 bases, with 19 bases separating them. The CDR3 reads CASSLVRDGGASSGNTIYF. DNA of the CDR3: TGTGCCAGCAGCTTAGTTAGAGATGGAGGGGCCAGCTCTGGAAACACCATATATTTT.

The V call is TRBV30, the J call TRBJ1-2, with D maybe TRBD1 (5 bases). The V gene lost 5 bases and the J gene lost 2 bases, with 18 bases spanning the gap. Germline V gene lookup returns CDR1 GTSNPN and CDR2 SVGIG (reference sequence). The CDR3 sequence is 15 residues long. In DNA, the CDR3 is TGTGCCTGGCAGGGAGCCTTGCCAATCAACTATGGCTACACCTTC. Translation: CAWQGALPINYGYTF.

The genes are TRBV3-1 (or the pseudogene TRBV3-2) and TRBJ1-2, with D unclear. CDR3 length: 15 residues. V was trimmed by 4 bases and J by 8 bases, leaving 20 bases between them. Germline CDR1 LGHDT, CDR2 YNNKEL (reference sequence). In nucleotides, the CDR3 is TGTGCCAGCAGCCCCCTGGAGGGCCCAAAGCGAGGCTACACCTTC. Translating it yields CASSPLEGPKRGYTF.

The gene calls are TRBV5-1 and TRBJ2-5; D might be TRBD1 (6 bases). With 0 bases removed from V and 7 bases from J, the gap between germline ends came to 13 bases. The CDR3 length is 14 residues. The germline V gene has CDR1 SGHRS and CDR2 YFSETQ. As DNA, the CDR3 is TGCGCCAGCAGCTTGGGGCAGGGGATGGGGACCCAGTACTTC. This codes for CASSLGQGMGTQYF.

This sequence joins TRBV11-3 and TRBJ2-2, with a possible D match to TRBD1 (6 bases). The CDR3 consists of 12 residues. Trimming cost V 5 bases and J 8 bases, with 9 bases left between them. CDR1 is SGHNT and CDR2 is YENEEA in the germline V gene. The CDR3 loop reads CASSLGQGELFF. The CDR3 DNA reads TGTGCCAGCAGCCTCGGACAGGGGGAGCTGTTTTTT.

This chain joins TRBV12-3 or TRBV12-4 and TRBJ2-1; perhaps TRBD2 as D (6 bases). The CDR3 has 12 amino acids. Between the trimmed V and J ends, which lost 2 bases and 9 bases, there was a span of 8 bases. The CDR3 here is CASSLRLGEQFF. In DNA form, the CDR3 reads TGTGCCAGCAGTTTAAGACTAGGTGAGCAGTTCTTC.

V and J are TRBV24-1 and TRBJ1-1; D unclear. The germline V gene encodes CDR1 KGHDR and CDR2 SFDVKD. Trimming removed 3 bases at V and 6 bases at J, with 10 bases between. This CDR3 region has 13 residues. The CDR3 DNA reads TGTGCCACCAGTGATGGGGTGGGCTCTGAAGCTTTCTTT. Translating it yields CATSDGVGSEAFF.

The rearrangement uses TRBV7-9 and TRBJ2-5; D could derive from TRBD1 or TRBD2 (6 bases each). The CDR3 totals 15 residues. The germline V and J ends were trimmed by 4 bases and 1 base, with 13 bases remaining between them. CDR1 and CDR2 from the germline V gene are SEHNR and FQNEAQ (reference sequence). This chain's CDR3 is CASSSGAFGQETQYF. CDR3 nucleotide sequence: TGTGCCAGCAGCTCGGGGGCTTTTGGCCAAGAGACCCAGTACTTC.

V is TRBV5-6 and J is TRBJ1-1, with D possibly TRBD1 on 5 matching bases. The CDR3 runs to 13 residues. Germline lookup yields CDR1 SGHDT and CDR2 YYEEEE. Trimming left V 2 bases short and J 4 bases short, with 9 bases between. The CDR3 sequence: CASSFSGSTEAFF. CDR3 nucleotides: TGTGCCAGCAGCTTCTCAGGGTCCACTGAAGCTTTCTTT.

The chain carries TRBV5-4 and TRBJ1-2; 8 bases are shared with TRBD1. The CDR3 spans 14 residues. The ends lost 2 bases at V and 5 bases at J; junction bases unmatched: 5. The germline V gene encodes CDR1 SGHNT and CDR2 YYREEE (reference sequence). The CDR3 loop reads CASSFGQGQYGYTF. In DNA, the CDR3 is TGTGCCAGCAGCTTCGGACAGGGTCAATATGGCTACACCTTC.

The chain employs TRBV5-1 and TRBJ1-2; tentatively, D is TRBD1 (5 bases). The V end was cut by 4 bases, the J end by 8 bases, with 18 bases between. The CDR3 length is 14 residues. CDR1 and CDR2 (germline): SGHRS, YFSETQ. CDR3 nucleotides: TGCGCCAGCAGCCCGGTGGCAGGGCATAGGGGCTACACCTTC. Amino acids: CASSPVAGHRGYTF.

The chain employs TRBV10-3 and TRBJ2-3; 8 positions agree with TRBD2. The V gene's germline CDR1 is ENHRY and CDR2 SYGVKD. This CDR3 comprises 14 residues. The junction had 4 bases not matched to a gene; V was cut back by 2 bases and J by 6 bases. In nucleotides, the CDR3 is TGTGCCATCAGTGAGGCGGGGGGCCGGGATACGCAGTATTTT. As protein: CAISEAGGRDTQYF.

The V and J genes are TRBV2 and TRBJ1-5; 7 positions match TRBD1. Germline CDR1 and CDR2: SNHLY and FYNNEI. The CDR3 covers 17 residues. V gave up 5 bases and J gave up 2 bases; unmatched junction bases: 12. DNA of the CDR3: TGTGCCAGCAGTTTTGACAGGGAAGAATGGGGCAATCAGCCCCAGCATTTT. Translation: CASSFDREEWGNQPQHF.

The genes are TRBV18 and TRBJ1-5; possibly TRBD1 for D (5 bases). The CDR3 length is 16 residues. V lost 6 bases to trimming and J lost 3 bases, with 18 bases between them. CDR1 is KGHSH and CDR2 is LQKENI in the germline V gene. The CDR3 reads CASSPGGGSLNQPQHF. CDR3 DNA: TGTGCCAGCTCGCCTGGGGGTGGCAGCCTCAATCAGCCCCAGCATTTT.

The V call is TRBV10-3, the J call TRBJ1-2, with 9 bases fitting TRBD1. The V gene end was trimmed by 4 bases and the J gene end by 7 bases; junction bases not matched to a gene: 7. CDR3 size: 14 residues. Looked up from germline, CDR1 is ENHRY and CDR2 is SYGVKD. CDR3 loop: CAISATGGAGGYTF. In DNA form, the CDR3 reads TGTGCCATCAGTGCAACAGGGGGCGCGGGTGGCTACACCTTC.

The chain carries TRBV2 and TRBJ2-3; TRBD1 is a possible D gene (6 bases). Between the trimmed V and J ends, which lost 6 bases and 3 bases, there was a span of 13 bases. Germline V CDR1 and CDR2: SNHLY, FYNNEI. The CDR3 length is 14 residues. The CDR3 nucleotides read TGTGCCAGCAGCAGGACAGCTGAAACAGATACGCAGTATTTT. Its translation is CASSRTAETDTQYF.

V gene TRBV3-1 (or the pseudogene TRBV3-2) combines with J gene TRBJ2-2; D unresolved. CDR1 and CDR2 from the germline V gene are LGHDT and YNNKEL (reference sequence). The CDR3 sequence is 13 residues long. The ends were cut back, 3 bases at V and 4 bases at J, with 6 bases in the middle. CDR3 sequence (DNA): TGTGCCAGCAGCCAGGGCCTCACCGGGGAGCTGTTTTTT. Its translation: CASSQGLTGELFF.